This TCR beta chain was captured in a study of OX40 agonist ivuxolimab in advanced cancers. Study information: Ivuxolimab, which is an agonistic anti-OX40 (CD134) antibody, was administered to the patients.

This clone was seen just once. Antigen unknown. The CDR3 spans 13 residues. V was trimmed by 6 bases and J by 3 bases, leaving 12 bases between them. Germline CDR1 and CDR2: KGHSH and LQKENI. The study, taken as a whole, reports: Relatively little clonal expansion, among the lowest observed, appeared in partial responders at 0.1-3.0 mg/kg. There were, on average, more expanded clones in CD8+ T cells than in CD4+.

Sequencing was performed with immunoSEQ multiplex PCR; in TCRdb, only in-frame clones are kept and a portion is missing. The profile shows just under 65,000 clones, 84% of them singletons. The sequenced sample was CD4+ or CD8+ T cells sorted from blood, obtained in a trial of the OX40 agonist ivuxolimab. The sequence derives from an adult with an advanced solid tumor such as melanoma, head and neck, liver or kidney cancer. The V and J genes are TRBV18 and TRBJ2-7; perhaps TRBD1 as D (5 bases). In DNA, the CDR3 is TGTGCCAGCTCCAATCCGGACATCTACGAGCAGTACTTC. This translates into CASSNPDIYEQYF.